The entry below gives a single T cell receptor (beta chain) sequence along with its context. Measured with immunoSEQ multiplex PCR; TCRdb has only the in-frame clones, and not every one. The sample has some 68,000 clones, about 90% seen once. V dropped 4 bases and J dropped 2 bases, with 11 bases sitting between them. The CDR3 consists of 13 residues. The germline CDR1 and CDR2 sequences are SQVTM and ANQGSEA. The data derive from a study of T cell changes during pregnancy in multiple sclerosis. The chain is built from TRBV29-1 and TRBJ2-5, with unresolved D. The source material was peripheral blood, sampled in the second trimester of pregnancy. The TCR originated in a female donor in good health, enrolled as a control in a pregnancy study. The CDR3: CSVVRSAQETQYF. Written as DNA, the CDR3 is TGCAGCGTTGTGAGGTCAGCACAAGAGACCCAGTACTTC.